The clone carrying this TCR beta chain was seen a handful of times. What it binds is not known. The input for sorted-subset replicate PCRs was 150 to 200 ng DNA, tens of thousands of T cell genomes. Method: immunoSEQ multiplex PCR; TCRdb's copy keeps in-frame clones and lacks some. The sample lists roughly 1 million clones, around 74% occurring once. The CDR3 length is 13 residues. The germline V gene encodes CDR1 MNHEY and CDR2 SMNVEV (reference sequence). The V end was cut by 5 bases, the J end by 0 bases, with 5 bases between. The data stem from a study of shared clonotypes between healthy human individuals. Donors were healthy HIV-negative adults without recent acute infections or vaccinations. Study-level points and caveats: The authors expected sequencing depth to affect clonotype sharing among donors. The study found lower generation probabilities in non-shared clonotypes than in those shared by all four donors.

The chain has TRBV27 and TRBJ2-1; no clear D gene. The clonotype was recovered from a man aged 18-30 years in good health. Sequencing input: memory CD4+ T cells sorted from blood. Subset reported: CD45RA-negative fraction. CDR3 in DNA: TGTGCCAGCAGTAAAAACTCCTACAATGAGCAGTTCTTC. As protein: CASSKNSYNEQFF.